Below, 17 T cell receptor beta chains from the same sample are listed, as sequenced in a study of PD-1 blockade in classical Hodgkin lymphoma. Some clones are missing from TCRdb's copy, which holds only in-frame ones; the method was immunoSEQ multiplex PCR. The table records over 15,000 clones, around 84% of them present only once. Time point indicated: cycle 4 day 1 (C4D1), after less than seven weeks of nivolumab. No patient escaped relapse after autologous stem cell transplantation, and brentuximab vedotin exposure varied. The sequencing used peripheral blood mononuclear cells (PBMCs), collected before the fourth cycle of nivolumab. Receptors originate from a human donor with classical Hodgkin lymphoma.

The J gene is TRBJ2-1, the V gene TRBV9, with D possibly matching TRBD1 (5 bases). With 4 bases removed from V and 12 bases from J, the gap between germline ends came to 20 bases. This CDR3 spans 14 amino acids. CDR1 and CDR2 from the germline V gene are SGDLS and YYNGEE. The CDR3: CASSPSGPQGGQFF. CDR3 coding DNA: TGTGCCAGCAGCCCCTCCGGGCCCCAGGGTGGGCAGTTCTTC.

This sequence joins TRBV7-2 and TRBJ1-5; 7 nucleotides line up with TRBD1. V shed 4 bases, J shed 7 bases, and the junction held 7 bases outside the gene matches. The CDR3 extends over 14 amino acids. Germline CDR1 reads SGHTA; CDR2 reads FQGNSA. CDR3 loop: CASSSWTGGQPQHF. CDR3 bases: TGTGCCAGCAGCTCATGGACAGGTGGGCAGCCCCAGCATTTT.

V is TRBV7-6 and J is TRBJ1-2, with TRBD1 identical over 7 bases. Germline V gene data show CDR1 as SGHVS and CDR2 as FNYEAQ. Trimming took 5 bases from V and 8 from J; bases not matched to a gene: 11. The CDR3 is 14 amino acids. CDR3 residues: CASSVKGAWRGYTF. CDR3 in DNA: TGTGCCAGCAGCGTAAAGGGGGCCTGGAGGGGCTACACCTTC. The whole variable domain, remainder taken from reference TRBV7-6 and TRBJ1-2, is GAGVSQSPRYKVTKRGQDVALRCDPISGHVSLYWYRQALGQGPEFLTYFNYEAQQDKSGLPNDRFSAERPEGSISTLTIQRTEQRDSAMYRCASSVKGAWRGYTFGSGTRLTVV.

The CDR3 nucleotides read TGTGCCAGCAGTACCTGGACGGCCCCATTTCAGTACTTC. Protein product: CASSTWTAPFQYF. V is TRBV27 and J is TRBJ2-4; no definite D call. The CDR3 has 13 residues. V gave up 5 bases and J gave up 11 bases, with 16 bases separating them. Germline-derived CDR1 and CDR2 are MNHEY and SMNVEV (reference sequence).

V is TRBV19 and J is TRBJ1-5; 11 positions match TRBD1. The CDR3 length is 17 residues. CDR1 LNHDA and CDR2 SQIVND come from the germline V gene (reference sequence). The ends lost 5 bases at V and 7 bases at J; junction bases unmatched: 13. CDR3 protein: CASSPRDRGSRGQPQHF. In DNA, the CDR3 is TGTGCCAGTAGTCCCCGGGACAGGGGGTCTAGGGGGCAGCCCCAGCATTTT.

The rearrangement uses TRBV6-6 and TRBJ2-7; 8 positions match TRBD2. The CDR3 consists of 11 residues. The V and J ends lost 7 bases and 6 bases, in that order; junction bases with no gene match: 2. From germline, CDR1 is MNHNY and CDR2 SVGAGI (reference sequence). In DNA, the CDR3 is TGTGCCAGCATCGGGGGGGGCGAGCAGTACGTC. Encoded protein: CASIGGGEQYV.

The gene calls are TRBV11-2 and TRBJ2-7; D might be TRBD1 or TRBD2, each matching 5 bases. The CDR3 spans 13 residues. V lost 1 base and J lost 6, with 10 bases in between. Germline CDR1 reads SGHAT; CDR2 reads FQNNGV. CDR3 in amino acids: CASSLGGAGEQYF. The CDR3 DNA follows: TGTGCCAGCAGCTTAGGAGGGGCCGGCGAGCAGTACTTC.

The J gene is TRBJ2-3, the V gene TRBV11-2; D perhaps matches TRBD1 (5 bases). The length of the CDR3 is 15 residues. Trimming took off 1 base at V and 5 bases at J, with 13 bases between the two ends. The germline V gene has CDR1 SGHAT and CDR2 FQNNGV. CDR3 residues: CASSLVAQGGDTQYF. DNA for the CDR3: TGTGCCAGCAGCTTAGTCGCCCAGGGCGGAGATACGCAGTATTTT. Using reference TRBV11-2 and TRBJ2-3 for the parts outside the CDR3, the full variable domain is EAGVAQSPRYKIIEKRQSVAFWCNPISGHATLYWYQQILGQGPKLLIQFQNNGVVDDSQLPKDRFSAERLKGVDSTLKIQPAKLEDSAVYLCASSLVAQGGDTQYFGPGTRLTVL.

The chain is built from TRBV7-8 and TRBJ2-3; D unclear. Looked up from germline, CDR1 is SGHVS and CDR2 is FQNEAQ. V lost 8 bases, J lost 2 bases, and 11 bases lay in between. CDR3 length equals 13 residues. As DNA, the CDR3 is TGTGCCAGCCGCCTCCTCTACACAGATACGCAGTATTTT. Translation gives CASRLLYTDTQYF. The complete variable domain, with remaining parts taken from reference TRBV7-8 and TRBJ2-3, reads GAGVSQSPRYKVAKRGQDVALRCDPISGHVSLFWYQQALGQGPEFLTYFQNEAQLDKSGLPSDRFFAERPEGSVSTLKIQRTQQEDSAVYLCASRLLYTDTQYFGPGTRLTVL.

The chain couples TRBV19 to TRBJ2-3, with 8 bases matching TRBD1. V trimming: 9 bases; J trimming: 2 bases; junction bases outside the gene matches: 10. Germline V lookup: CDR1 LNHDA, CDR2 SQIVND (reference sequence). The CDR3 totals 15 residues. The CDR3 DNA sequence: TGTGCCAGCAGGGAGACAGGGGAATACACAGATACGCAGTATTTT. Encoded protein: CASRETGEYTDTQYF.

This clone was seen a single time. V and J are TRBV27 and TRBJ1-2; weak D call: TRBD1 (5 bases). Germline CDR1 MNHEY, CDR2 SMNVEV (reference sequence). This CDR3 spans 14 amino acids. V was cut by 5 bases and J by 0 bases, with 10 bases left in between. The CDR3 spells CASSGGAPNYGYTF. The CDR3 DNA follows: TGTGCCAGCAGTGGGGGAGCGCCTAACTATGGCTACACCTTC.

This clone was observed a few times. This chain links TRBV6-4 with TRBJ1-3; D call uncertain. The V end lost 1 base, the J end lost 0 bases, and 10 bases lay between the germline ends. The germline V gene encodes CDR1 MRHNA and CDR2 SNTAGT. CDR3 length: 16 amino acids. The CDR3 DNA sequence: TGTGCCAGCAGTGACTGGGGAAAAAGCTCTGGAAACACCATATATTTT. Translation: CASSDWGKSSGNTIYF.

The chain recombines TRBV6-5 with TRBJ2-2; D is uncertain. V lost 6 bases and J 0 bases, leaving 11 bases between the germline ends. Germline CDR1 MNHEY, CDR2 SVGAGI. CDR3 size: 15 residues. Written as DNA, the CDR3 is TGTGCCAGCAGCCCGGTTGAGGCGAACACCGGGGAGCTGTTTTTT. Its translation: CASSPVEANTGELFF.

The CDR3 sequence: CASSLIRVSYQPQHF. The CDR3 bases are TGTGCCAGCAGCTTAATCCGGGTGTCCTATCAGCCCCAGCATTTT. The J gene is TRBJ1-5, the V gene TRBV7-2; no reliable D call. V lost 2 bases and J 5 bases, leaving 13 bases between the germline ends. Germline CDR1 SGHTA, CDR2 FQGNSA. The CDR3 is 15 amino acids.

This sequence joins TRBV2 and TRBJ1-2, with 7 bases that match TRBD1. V was pared by 2 bases and J by 4 bases, with 7 bases of the junction left unmatched. CDR3 length: 15 amino acids. Germline V gene data show CDR1 as SNHLY and CDR2 as FYNNEI. The CDR3 here is CASSESVGTVYGYTF. The CDR3, as DNA: TGTGCCAGCAGTGAATCTGTGGGGACAGTCTATGGCTACACCTTC.

Comments on this clone: The germline gene is not matched at one end of the junction; a read error may be the cause. V gene TRBV6-6 combines with J gene TRBJ2-2, with 10 bases fitting TRBD2. CDR3 length: 16 amino acids. Germline V CDR1 and CDR2: MNHNY, SVGAGI (reference sequence). The chain's CDR3 is CASSLPAGGSTRELFF. CDR3 bases: TGTGCCAGCAGCCTCCCAGCGGGAGGGTCCACCCGGGAGCTGTTTTTT.

This clone has more than one count but fewer than ten. This chain joins TRBV9 and TRBJ1-2; D gene ambiguous. The germline V gene encodes CDR1 SGDLS and CDR2 YYNGEE. The CDR3 is 13 residues long. V was clipped by 0 bases and J by 8 bases, with 11 bases between them. CDR3 DNA sequence: TGTGCCAGCAGCGTAGGGTCGGGCACAGGCTACACCTTC. Translation gives CASSVGSGTGYTF.